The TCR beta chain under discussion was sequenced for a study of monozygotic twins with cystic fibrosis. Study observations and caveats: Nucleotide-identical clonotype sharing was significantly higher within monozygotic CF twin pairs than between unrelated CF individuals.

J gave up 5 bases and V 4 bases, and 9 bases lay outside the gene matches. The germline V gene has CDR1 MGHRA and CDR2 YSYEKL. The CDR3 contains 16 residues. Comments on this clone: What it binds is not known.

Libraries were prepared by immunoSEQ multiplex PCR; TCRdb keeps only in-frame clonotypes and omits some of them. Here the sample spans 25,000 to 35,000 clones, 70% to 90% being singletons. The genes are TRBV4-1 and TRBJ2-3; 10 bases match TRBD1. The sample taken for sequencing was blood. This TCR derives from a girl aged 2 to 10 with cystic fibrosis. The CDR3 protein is CASSLPTGGKEDTQYF. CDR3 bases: TGCGCCAGCAGCCTTCCGACAGGGGGCAAGGAAGATACGCAGTATTTT.